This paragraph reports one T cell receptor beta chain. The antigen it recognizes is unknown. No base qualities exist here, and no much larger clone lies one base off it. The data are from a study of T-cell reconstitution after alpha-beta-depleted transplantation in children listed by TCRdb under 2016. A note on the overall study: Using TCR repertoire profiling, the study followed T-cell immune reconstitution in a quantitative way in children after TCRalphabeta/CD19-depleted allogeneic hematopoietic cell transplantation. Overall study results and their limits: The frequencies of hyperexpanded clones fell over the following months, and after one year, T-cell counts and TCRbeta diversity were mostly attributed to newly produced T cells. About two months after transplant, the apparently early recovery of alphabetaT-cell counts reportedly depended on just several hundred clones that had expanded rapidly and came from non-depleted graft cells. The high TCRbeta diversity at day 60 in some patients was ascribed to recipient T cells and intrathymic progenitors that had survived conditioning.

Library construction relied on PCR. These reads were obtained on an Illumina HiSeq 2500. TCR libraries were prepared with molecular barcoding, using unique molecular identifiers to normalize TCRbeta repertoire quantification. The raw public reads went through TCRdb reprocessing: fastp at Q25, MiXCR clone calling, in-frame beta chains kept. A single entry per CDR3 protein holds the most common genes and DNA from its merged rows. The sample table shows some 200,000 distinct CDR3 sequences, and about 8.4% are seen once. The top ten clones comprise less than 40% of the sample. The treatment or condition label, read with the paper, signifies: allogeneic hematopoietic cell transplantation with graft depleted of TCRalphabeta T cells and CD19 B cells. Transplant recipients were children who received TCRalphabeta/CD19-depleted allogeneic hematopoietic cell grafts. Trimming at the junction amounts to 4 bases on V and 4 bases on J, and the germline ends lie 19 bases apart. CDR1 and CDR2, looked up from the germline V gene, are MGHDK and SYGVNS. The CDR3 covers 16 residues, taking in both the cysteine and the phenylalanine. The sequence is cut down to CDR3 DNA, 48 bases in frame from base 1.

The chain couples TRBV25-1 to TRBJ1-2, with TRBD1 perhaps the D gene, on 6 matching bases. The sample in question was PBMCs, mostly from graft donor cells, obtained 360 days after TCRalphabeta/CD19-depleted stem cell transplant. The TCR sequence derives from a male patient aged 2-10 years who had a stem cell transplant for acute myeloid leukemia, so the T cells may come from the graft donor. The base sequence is TGTGCCAGCAGTGCACCTGATCTGACAGGACCCTATGGCTACACCTTC. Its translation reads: CASSAPDLTGPYGYTF.